Shown below are 11 T cell receptor beta chains from a single sample sequenced in a study of blood T cell repertoires in COVID-19. TCRdb's table, derived via immunoSEQ multiplex PCR, lists solely in-frame clones and lacks some. The sample shows 250,000 to 350,000 clones, about 91% of them seen only once. Sequenced: PBMCs or T cells enriched from blood (not recorded which). Receptors originate from a woman between 18 and 29 years old who had recovered from COVID-19.

The chain carries TRBV28 and TRBJ2-1; D is ambiguous. This CDR3 region has 12 residues. V lost 1 base, J lost 15 bases, and 13 bases lay in between. CDR1 is MDHEN and CDR2 is SYDVKM in the germline V gene. The CDR3, as DNA: TGTGCCAGCAGTTTATTACCCGGAGTACGGTTCTTC. Its translation: CASSLLPGVRFF.

The rearrangement joins TRBV15 to TRBJ2-1, with D possibly matching TRBD2 (5 bases). The CDR3 loop spans 18 amino acids. Germline CDR1 and CDR2: LNHNV and YYDKDF (reference sequence). The V end lost 4 bases, the J end lost 0 bases, and 19 bases lay between the germline ends. CDR3 residues: CATSTIFAPSGSYNEQFF. CDR3 coding DNA: TGTGCCACCAGCACCATCTTTGCACCAAGCGGCTCCTACAATGAGCAGTTCTTC.

The J gene is TRBJ1-6, the V gene TRBV2; D gene ambiguous. The length of the CDR3 is 13 residues. Germline CDR1 and CDR2: SNHLY and FYNNEI. V shed 4 bases and J shed 10 bases, with 11 bases lying between them. The CDR3, as DNA: TGTGCCAGCAGTGCTGAGGTCGGGTCACCCCTCCACTTT. Protein sequence: CASSAEVGSPLHF. The full variable domain, with the rest looked up from reference TRBV2 and TRBJ1-6, is EPEVTQTPSHQVTQMGQEVILRCVPISNHLYFYWYRQILGQKVEFLVSFYNNEISEKSEIFDDQFSVERPDGSNFTLKIRSTKLEDSAMYFCASSAEVGSPLHFGNGTRLTVT.

The genes are TRBV7-2 and TRBJ2-7; the match to TRBD1 covers 9 bases. CDR3 length: 14 amino acids. Unmatched junction bases numbered 8, after V lost 5 bases and J lost 6 bases. Germline V lookup: CDR1 SGHTA, CDR2 FQGNSA. CDR3 loop: CASSLGQGRGEQYF. In nucleotides, the CDR3 is TGTGCCAGCAGCCTGGGACAGGGTCGGGGCGAGCAGTACTTC.

J is TRBJ1-1 and V is TRBV27; 10 bases align to TRBD1. The trim removed 5 bases at V and 3 bases at J, leaving 9 bases unmatched. Germline V CDR1 and CDR2: MNHEY, SMNVEV (reference sequence). The CDR3 runs 16 residues. CDR3 region: CASSVDRGRMDTEAFF. In nucleotides, the CDR3 is TGTGCCAGCAGTGTGGACAGGGGGAGGATGGACACTGAAGCTTTCTTT.

The CDR3 loop is CASRTSGGATIVDTQYF. In DNA form, the CDR3 reads TGTGCCAGTAGGACTAGCGGGGGGGCCACCATCGTAGATACGCAGTATTTT. The chain links TRBV19 to TRBJ2-3, with 14 nucleotides matching TRBD2. CDR3 length: 17 amino acids. Trimming cost V 6 bases and J 5 bases; bases outside gene matches: 10. Germline loops: CDR1 LNHDA, CDR2 SQIVND (reference sequence). Using reference TRBV19 and TRBJ2-3 for the parts outside the CDR3, the full variable domain is DGGITQSPKYLFRKEGQNVTLSCEQNLNHDAMYWYRQDPGQGLRLIYYSQIVNDFQKGDIAEGYSVSREKKESFPLTVTSAQKNPTAFYLCASRTSGGATIVDTQYFGPGTRLTVL.

CDR3 residues: CATTTATNEKLFF. CDR3 coding DNA: TGTGCCACTACGACAGCAACTAATGAAAAACTGTTTTTT. The chain employs TRBV5-4 and TRBJ1-4; a possible D gene is TRBD1 (5 bases). The CDR3 length is 13 residues. Germline CDR1 and CDR2: SGHNT and YYREEE (reference sequence). V was clipped by 9 bases and J by 0 bases, with 9 bases between them.

The gene calls are TRBV19 and TRBJ1-2; TRBD1 matches 7 bases. The CDR3 totals 15 residues. Germline V CDR1 and CDR2: LNHDA, SQIVND (reference sequence). The V gene end was trimmed by 6 bases and the J gene end by 5 bases; junction bases not matched to a gene: 12. The chain's CDR3 is CASSRQNEGAYGYTF. The CDR3 coding sequence is TGTGCCAGTAGCCGACAGAATGAGGGGGCGTATGGCTACACCTTC. The full variable domain, with the rest looked up from reference TRBV19 and TRBJ1-2, is DGGITQSPKYLFRKEGQNVTLSCEQNLNHDAMYWYRQDPGQGLRLIYYSQIVNDFQKGDIAEGYSVSREKKESFPLTVTSAQKNPTAFYLCASSRQNEGAYGYTFGSGTRLTVV.

The V and J genes are TRBV5-5 and TRBJ1-4; possibly TRBD1 for D (5 bases). The V and J ends lost 4 bases and 5 bases respectively, with 18 bases between them. The CDR3 has 16 amino acids. Germline V gives CDR1 SGHKS, CDR2 YYEKEE (reference sequence). This CDR3 reads CASSPSSGGTNEKLFF. In DNA, the CDR3 is TGTGCCAGCAGCCCTTCTAGCGGCGGGACGAATGAAAAACTGTTTTTT.

This clone was counted a single time. The rearrangement links TRBV5-1 to TRBJ1-1; TRBD1 matches 8 bases. Trimming cost V 0 bases and J 7 bases; bases outside gene matches: 14. The CDR3 loop spans 17 amino acids. Per germline, CDR1 SGHRS and CDR2 YFSETQ. CDR3 in amino acids: CASSLGGTGSSGGEAFF. As DNA, the CDR3 is TGCGCCAGCAGCTTGGGCGGGACAGGTTCCTCCGGCGGTGAAGCTTTCTTT.

The J gene is TRBJ1-4, the V gene TRBV5-4; the match to TRBD1 covers 7 bases. Germline V gene data show CDR1 as SGHNT and CDR2 as YYREEE (reference sequence). Trimming took 4 bases from V and 5 from J; bases not matched to a gene: 5. The CDR3 sequence is 14 residues long. The CDR3 DNA reads TGTGCCAGCAGCAACGGGACAGTCAATGAAAAACTGTTTTTT. Protein: CASSNGTVNEKLFF.